This TCR beta chain was identified during a study of OX40 agonist ivuxolimab in advanced cancers. As for the study in general: The patients received agonistic anti-OX40 (CD134) antibody ivuxolimab. Age averaged 60 years (range roughly 23 to 80), and roughly 82% were male.

Study results and caveats: Circulating CD4+ and CD8+ T cells showed clonal expansion by week 6 at 0.1 to 3.0 mg/kg. Expanded clones were, on average, more numerous among CD8+ T cells than CD4+.

The length of the CDR3 is 15 residues. The trim removed 6 bases at V and 7 bases at J, leaving 7 bases unmatched. Per the germline V gene, CDR1 is MNHEY and CDR2 is SVGAGI. Worth noting for this clone: Its matching antigen is unknown.

Sequencing was performed with immunoSEQ multiplex PCR; in TCRdb, only in-frame clones are kept and a portion is missing. Of under 65,000 clones detected, roughly 85% appear once; the ten largest clones hold just over 20%. The sequencing here drew on CD4+ or CD8+ T cells sorted from blood, taken in a trial of the OX40 agonist ivuxolimab. This sequence was found in an adult with an advanced solid tumor such as melanoma, head and neck, liver or kidney cancer. The chain employs TRBV6-5 and TRBJ2-1, with 12 bases matching TRBD2. The CDR3 region has the DNA TGTGCCAGCAGCTACGGACTAGCGGGGACTAATGAGCAGTTCTTC. This translates into CASSYGLAGTNEQFF.